These T cell receptor beta chains were read from a single sample in a study of beta chain features in type 1 diabetes. Repertoires were generated with immunoSEQ multiplex PCR, while TCRdb's copy carries only in-frame clones and drops some. The sample shows approximately 38,000 clones, 49% of them seen only once. Specimen: central memory CD4+ T cells from blood. All receptors derive from a woman aged 18-29 years in good health. CDR3s leave out the opening cysteine and the closing phenylalanine or tryptophan. A D gene is named only where the DNA matches it firmly.

>TRBD2|TRBV7-8|14
ASSFGSGGAIHEQF
>-|TRBV7-9|13
TSSEMRDLVHEQY
>-|TRBV19|12
ASRSAVSTDTQY
>TRBD1|TRBV30|15
AWRRTPRQGGRTEAF
>-|TRBV7-9|16
ASSPKNPGGPGTDTQY
>TRBD1|TRBV29-1|11
SVGTGGYNEQF
>-|TRBV11-1|14
ASSSGGSFSTDTQY
>TRBD1|TRBV5-8|12
ASRRTGGLPGYT
>TRBD2|TRBV7-9|14
ASSLGSSGGAKTQY
>-|TRBV15|13
ATSRAATTGEKLF
>TRBD1|TRBV7-9|11
ASTGTGRSEQY
>TRBD1|TRBV19|12
ASSALDRADGYT
>TRBD1|TRBV5-1|13
ASSRGQPAGNTIY
>-|TRBV6-5|13
AGSYLRAPSGELF
>-|TRBV7-3|15
ASSLIGGEAYNSPLH
>TRBD1|TRBV7-9|12
ASSPDRGFGEQY
>-|TRBV11-3|13
ASSFGGTADTEAF
>-|TRBV13|13
ASSLGLGRTNEQF
>TRBD1|TRBV5-6|17
ASSSGQGASVWPNTEAF
>TRBD1|TRBV11-2|14
ASSFGTGGQGNEQF
>TRBD2|TRBV5-1|13
ASSESGRAVDTQY
>TRBD1|TRBV2|13
ASSVGDRGTDTQY
>-|TRBV4-1|17
ASSQDSGPVLSSTDTQY
>TRBD1|TRBV6-5|13
ASRPGTGFADTQY
>-|TRBV4-2|12
ASSHVLAGNEQF
>-|TRBV20-1|9
SASTYNEQF
>-|TRBV6-5|13
ASSKPSSGLLTQY
>-|TRBV4-2|11
ASSQDLATVQY
>TRBD1|TRBV30|12
AWSVRGRGYGYT
>TRBD1|TRBV29-1|13
SVEWGDRGQTEAF
>-|TRBV4-2|17
ASSQDLRAGILTNEKLF
>TRBD1|TRBV10-3|13
AISDYTGGDYGYT
>TRBD1|TRBV6-5|11
ASRDRAATEAF
>TRBD1|TRBV7-8|13
ASSRQRTGSQPQH
>TRBD1|TRBV2|12
ASSEEGAHNGYT
>-|TRBV30|12
AWSVLGEDYGYT
>TRBD2|TRBV4-2|13
ASSHGAGEGDEQF
>TRBD2|TRBV2|13
ASSPSGVGTGELF
>-|TRBV28|11
ASSRQTAYEQY
>-|TRBV30|12
AWSGGRDTGELF
>-|TRBV19|12
ASSGTVSSYEQY
>-|TRBV6-1|12
ASSATTGANVLT
>TRBD2|TRBV7-2|14
ASSLELTSGNNEQF
>TRBD1|TRBV7-2|13
ASSTQGGSNQPQH
>-|TRBV7-8|10
ASSPYGYEQY
>TRBD1|TRBV27|11
ASSGTGGQPQH
>-|TRBV7-2|13
ASSLYGIDTGELF
>TRBD2|TRBV5-4|14
ASSSTSGRAYNEQF
>-|TRBV27|14
ASSVKAVRSYNEQF
>TRBD1|TRBV5-1|14
ASSLAGQGLRTEAF
>-|TRBV7-9|12
ASSLTTATYEQY
>TRBD2|TRBV10-3|14
AISARLAGVSGELF
>-|TRBV7-9|12
ASSPSWVEETQY
>-|TRBV7-9|12
ASSKEVLWTEAF
>-|TRBV7-9|10
ASSLTAPSMF
>-|TRBV28|10
ASSLGDTPLH
>TRBD2|TRBV5-1|14
ASSSLGGRSSYEQY
>-|TRBV27|13
ASSSRTETNNEQF
>TRBD2|TRBV7-9|12
ASSPTGGGYEQY